The rows below give T cell receptor beta chains drawn from one sample of a study of cytomegalovirus exposure and HLA in healthy donors. Only in-frame clones appear in the TCRdb table, and some are missing; sequencing was by immunoSEQ multiplex PCR. The sample lists roughly 170,000 clones, roughly 88% seen once, with more than 0.95% in the top ten. Sequencing used PBMCs. These receptors all stem from a girl aged 2 to 9 in good health and CMV-seropositive. Both conserved end residues are part of each CDR3. Each record gives: CDR3 protein, CDR3 DNA, V gene, clone size, D gene, J gene. The D gene is left open where the match is weak. Clone sizes are given selectively: once, few, many, or a class where the clone is expanded.

CDR3 protein: CASSVGTAATNEKLFF; CDR3 DNA: TGTGCCAGCAGCGTAGGGACTGCCGCAACTAATGAAAAACTGTTTTTT; V gene: TRBV9; clone size: few; D gene: -; J gene: TRBJ1-4
CDR3 protein: CASSIDFSGSSYEQYF; CDR3 DNA: TGTGCCAGTAGTATCGATTTTAGCGGGAGCTCCTACGAGCAGTACTTC; V gene: TRBV19; clone size: -; D gene: TRBD2; J gene: TRBJ2-7
CDR3 protein: CAWSPGSGRYQETQYF; CDR3 DNA: TGTGCCTGGAGTCCAGGGTCTGGGAGGTACCAAGAGACCCAGTACTTC; V gene: TRBV30; clone size: -; D gene: -; J gene: TRBJ2-5
CDR3 protein: CASNPRDRVSTEAFF; CDR3 DNA: TGTGCCAGCAACCCTCGGGACAGGGTGAGCACTGAAGCTTTCTTT; V gene: TRBV27; clone size: -; D gene: TRBD1; J gene: TRBJ1-1
CDR3 protein: CASSVVLGNTEAFF; CDR3 DNA: TGTGCCAGCAGCGTAGTTCTAGGAAACACTGAAGCTTTCTTT; V gene: TRBV9; clone size: -; D gene: -; J gene: TRBJ1-1
CDR3 protein: CASSFWTDNSGANVLTF; CDR3 DNA: TGTGCCAGCAGCTTTTGGACGGACAACTCTGGGGCCAACGTCCTGACTTTC; V gene: TRBV13; clone size: -; D gene: -; J gene: TRBJ2-6
CDR3 protein: CAWSARTSGGNEQFF; CDR3 DNA: TGTGCCTGGAGTGCACGGACTAGCGGGGGGAATGAGCAGTTCTTC; V gene: TRBV30; clone size: -; D gene: TRBD2; J gene: TRBJ2-1
CDR3 protein: CASSPTARYSRDSYSPLHF; CDR3 DNA: TGTGCCAGCTCACCAACCGCCCGTTATTCCCGGGACAGCTATTCACCCCTCCACTTT; V gene: TRBV18; clone size: -; D gene: TRBD1; J gene: TRBJ1-6
CDR3 protein: CASGLAGVDEQFF; CDR3 DNA: TGTGCTAGCGGACTAGCGGGAGTGGATGAGCAGTTCTTC; V gene: TRBV7-7; clone size: -; D gene: TRBD2; J gene: TRBJ2-1
CDR3 protein: CASSLVTGALNEQFF; CDR3 DNA: TGTGCCAGCAGCTTAGTGACAGGGGCTTTAAATGAGCAGTTCTTC; V gene: TRBV11-2; clone size: -; D gene: TRBD1; J gene: TRBJ2-1
CDR3 protein: CASSRRGQGASEQYF; CDR3 DNA: TGTGCCAGCAGTCGCCGGGGACAGGGGGCTAGTGAGCAGTACTTC; V gene: TRBV6-5; clone size: -; D gene: TRBD1; J gene: TRBJ2-5
CDR3 protein: CASSFGREGGEQFF; CDR3 DNA: TGCGCCAGCAGCTTTGGGCGGGAGGGGGGTGAGCAGTTCTTC; V gene: TRBV5-1; clone size: -; D gene: TRBD2; J gene: TRBJ2-1
CDR3 protein: CASSPRTGAYEQYF; CDR3 DNA: TGTGCCAGCAGTCCCAGGACGGGGGCCTACGAGCAGTACTTC; V gene: TRBV28; clone size: -; D gene: -; J gene: TRBJ2-7
CDR3 protein: CASSRGRTFYEQYF; CDR3 DNA: TGTGCCAGCAGCCGCGGGAGGACTTTTTACGAGCAGTACTTC; V gene: TRBV6-5; clone size: -; D gene: TRBD2; J gene: TRBJ2-7
CDR3 protein: CASSPGQGNTGELFF; CDR3 DNA: TGTGCCAGCAGTCCGGGACAGGGGAACACCGGGGAGCTGTTTTTT; V gene: TRBV11-3; clone size: -; D gene: TRBD1; J gene: TRBJ2-2
CDR3 protein: CASSQGHSTEAFF; CDR3 DNA: TGTGCCAGCAGCCAAGGACATAGCACTGAAGCTTTCTTT; V gene: TRBV4-2; clone size: -; D gene: -; J gene: TRBJ1-1
CDR3 protein: CASSYLGQGTEAFF; CDR3 DNA: TGTGCCAGCAGCTACTTGGGCCAGGGGACTGAAGCTTTCTTT; V gene: TRBV5-6; clone size: -; D gene: -; J gene: TRBJ1-1
CDR3 protein: CAIKAYGNQPQHF; CDR3 DNA: TGTGCCATCAAGGCATACGGGAACCAGCCCCAGCATTTT; V gene: TRBV10-3; clone size: few; D gene: -; J gene: TRBJ1-5
CDR3 protein: CASSPGQGSYNEQFF; CDR3 DNA: TGTGCCAGCAGCCCGGGACAGGGCTCCTACAATGAGCAGTTCTTC; V gene: TRBV7-9; clone size: -; D gene: TRBD1; J gene: TRBJ2-1
CDR3 protein: CASSSTDRGLPQHF; CDR3 DNA: TGTGCCAGCAGCTCAACGGACAGGGGGCTGCCCCAGCATTTT; V gene: TRBV11-2; clone size: -; D gene: TRBD1; J gene: TRBJ1-5
CDR3 protein: CASSLGDTYEQYF; CDR3 DNA: TGTGCCAGCAGCTTGGGGGACACCTACGAGCAGTACTTC; V gene: TRBV7-8; clone size: -; D gene: -; J gene: TRBJ2-7
CDR3 protein: CASSLRTPDEQYF; CDR3 DNA: TGTGCCAGCAGTTTAAGGACTCCAGACGAGCAGTACTTC; V gene: TRBV27; clone size: -; D gene: -; J gene: TRBJ2-7
CDR3 protein: CASSFRTNNEQFF; CDR3 DNA: TGCGCCAGCAGCTTTCGGACTAACAATGAGCAGTTCTTC; V gene: TRBV5-1; clone size: -; D gene: -; J gene: TRBJ2-1
CDR3 protein: CASSPPGQGMNTEAFF; CDR3 DNA: TGTGCCAGCAGCCCCCCTGGGCAGGGGATGAACACTGAAGCTTTCTTT; V gene: TRBV9; clone size: -; D gene: -; J gene: TRBJ1-1
CDR3 protein: CASSPPGTGGNTEQFF; CDR3 DNA: TGTGCCAGCTCACCTCCTGGGACAGGGGGAAATACTGAGCAGTTCTTC; V gene: TRBV18; clone size: -; D gene: TRBD1; J gene: TRBJ2-1
CDR3 protein: CATSRDRGTEAFF; CDR3 DNA: TGTGCCACCAGCAGAGACAGGGGGACTGAAGCTTTCTTT; V gene: TRBV15; clone size: -; D gene: TRBD1; J gene: TRBJ1-1
CDR3 protein: CASSIGRVNYGYTF; CDR3 DNA: TGTGCCAGTAGTATAGGCCGGGTTAACTATGGCTACACCTTC; V gene: TRBV19; clone size: -; D gene: -; J gene: TRBJ1-2
CDR3 protein: CASSFLRGRAGELFF; CDR3 DNA: TGTGCCAGCAGTTTTCTCAGGGGGCGGGCCGGGGAGCTGTTTTTT; V gene: TRBV28; clone size: -; D gene: TRBD1; J gene: TRBJ2-2
CDR3 protein: CASSQGEREGSGELFF; CDR3 DNA: TGTGCCAGCAGCCAAGGAGAACGGGAGGGGTCCGGGGAGCTGTTTTTT; V gene: TRBV4-2; clone size: once; D gene: TRBD2; J gene: TRBJ2-2
CDR3 protein: CASRYRSSGNTIYF; CDR3 DNA: TGTGCCAGTAGATACAGGTCGTCTGGAAACACCATATATTTT; V gene: TRBV19; clone size: -; D gene: -; J gene: TRBJ1-3
CDR3 protein: CASRLDSGNNQPQHF; CDR3 DNA: TGTGCCAGCAGGCTAGACTCAGGGAACAATCAGCCCCAGCATTTT; V gene: TRBV6-1; clone size: few; D gene: -; J gene: TRBJ1-5
CDR3 protein: CASSPRIGQGGSGANVLTF; CDR3 DNA: TGTGCCAGCTCACCAAGAATAGGACAGGGAGGCTCTGGGGCCAACGTCCTGACTTTC; V gene: TRBV18; clone size: -; D gene: TRBD1; J gene: TRBJ2-6
CDR3 protein: CAQNPGRGRDTEAFF; CDR3 DNA: TGTGCCCAGAATCCCGGCAGGGGGCGGGACACTGAAGCTTTCTTT; V gene: TRBV27; clone size: -; D gene: TRBD1; J gene: TRBJ1-1